Listed here is a single T cell receptor beta chain. This specimen comes from a study of blood T cell repertoires in COVID-19. Study-level information: Some COVID-19 samples were acute and others convalescent; all came from the United States, Italy and Spain. In each case, the material was cDNA or gDNA derived from T cells, B-cell-depleted T cells, or PBMCs.

Seattle-derived patients entered the study during active infection and were followed longitudinally. The authors' processing: For nucleated cells, counts were estimated from reference gene primer amplification. Some clones are missing from TCRdb's copy, which holds only in-frame ones; the method was immunoSEQ multiplex PCR. V, J and clone size derive from that table, while D and trimming were established from the DNA sequence. The table shows fewer than 300,000 clones, with 70% to 90% occurring only once. The CDR3 has 15 amino acids. Germline V gene data show CDR1 as LGHNT and CDR2 as FRNRAP. The V and J ends lost 6 bases and 2 bases, in that order; junction bases with no gene match: 6.

The receptor was derived from a woman in her twenties or thirties with COVID-19, enrolled during active disease. Sequenced input: peripheral blood. This chain links TRBV12-5 with TRBJ2-2; 7 bases line up with TRBD2. The CDR3 DNA follows: TGTGCTAGTGGAACCGGGACTACCAACACCGGGGAGCTGTTTTTT. Translated: CASGTGTTNTGELFF.